This T cell receptor (beta chain) was captured in a study of blood T cell repertoires in COVID-19. About the research overall: The United States, Italy and Spain provided the acute and convalescent COVID-19 samples. From T cells, B-cell-depleted T cells, or PBMCs came the material, which was cDNA or gDNA.

Original processing methods: Quantification of nucleated cells was approximated via reference gene primer amplification. Profiled with immunoSEQ multiplex PCR; TCRdb holds only in-frame clones, not every one. D and trimming come from the DNA, and the V and J calls and clone size come from that table. The sample consists of over 100,000 clones, about four fifths of them appearing once. The CDR3 extends over 16 amino acids. Per germline, CDR1 MGHDK and CDR2 SYGVNS. V dropped 2 bases and J dropped 10 bases, with 21 bases sitting between them. The receptor was derived from a human donor in a cohort sampled during active COVID-19. Sequencing input: peripheral blood. This rearrangement joins TRBV25-1 to TRBJ2-1, with D perhaps TRBD2 (5 bases). The CDR3 DNA is TGTGCCAGCAGTGAAATAGGTATCCTAGGTCGGGGAGAGCAGTTCTTC. This encodes CASSEIGILGRGEQFF.